These 19 T cell receptor beta chains were sequenced from one sample in a study of T cell responses to AZD1222 COVID-19 vaccine. The assay was immunoSEQ multiplex PCR, and TCRdb's table has in-frame clones only and misses some. The profile shows about 110,000 clones, about nine tenths of them singletons. Sequences were derived from peripheral blood, sampled on day 0 of AZD1222 vaccination. Receptor source: an adult in good health.

This clone was seen just once. The chain has TRBV5-8 and TRBJ2-7; D remains unclear. V lost 4 bases and J lost 3, with 17 bases in between. The CDR3 sequence is 15 residues long. In germline, CDR1 is SGHTS, CDR2 YDEGEE. CDR3 loop: CASSPSGADHYEQYF. The CDR3 bases are TGTGCCAGCAGCCCCTCGGGTGCAGACCACTACGAGCAGTACTTC.

The V call is TRBV20-1, the J call TRBJ2-1; 11 nucleotides match TRBD1. This CDR3 contains 15 residues. Germline V gene data show CDR1 as DFQATT and CDR2 as SNEGSKA (reference sequence). The V and J ends lost 3 bases and 5 bases, in that order; junction bases with no gene match: 6. The CDR3 DNA is TGCAGTGCTAGTCCTCCGGGACAGGGGGACAATGAGCAGTTCTTC. Translation: CSASPPGQGDNEQFF.

The chain uses TRBV19 and TRBJ1-1, with 8 bases fitting TRBD1. This CDR3 has 14 amino acids. Germline CDR1 LNHDA, CDR2 SQIVND (reference sequence). V gave up 1 base and J gave up 5 bases; unmatched junction bases: 3. The CDR3 bases are TGTGCCAGTAGTATAGTACGACAGGGGACTGAAGCTTTCTTT. Translating gives CASSIVRQGTEAFF.

The gene calls are TRBV3-1 (or the pseudogene TRBV3-2) and TRBJ1-1; D is unresolved. The V gene's germline CDR1 is LGHDT and CDR2 YNNKEL (reference sequence). V was clipped by 3 bases and J by 10 bases, with 18 bases between them. The CDR3 totals 14 residues. CDR3 in DNA: TGTGCCAGCAGCCAGAGATATCCCCATGGAGGAGCTTTCTTT. Amino acids: CASSQRYPHGGAFF.

This clone was seen more than once but under ten times. The chain uses TRBV12-3 or TRBV12-4 and TRBJ2-1, with a weak D call TRBD2 (6 bases). The CDR3 consists of 12 residues. The germline V and J ends were trimmed by 7 bases and 7 bases, with 11 bases remaining between them. The CDR3 loop reads CASKRLENEQFF. In nucleotides, the CDR3 is TGTGCCAGCAAAAGACTAGAGAATGAGCAGTTCTTC.

The table lists this clone with a count of one. This chain joins TRBV4-3 and TRBJ2-6; D call uncertain. The length of the CDR3 is 17 residues. Germline V gene sequence: CDR1 LGHNA, CDR2 YSLEER. The V gene lost 2 bases and the J gene lost 0 bases, with 11 bases spanning the gap. The CDR3 loop reads CASSQHVHNSGANVLTF. The CDR3 DNA reads TGCGCCAGCAGCCAACACGTTCACAACTCTGGGGCCAACGTCCTGACTTTC.

The chain combines TRBV2 with TRBJ2-1; no firm D call. Per germline, CDR1 SNHLY and CDR2 FYNNEI. The CDR3 length is 12 residues. V dropped 6 bases and J dropped 6 bases, with 9 bases sitting between them. The CDR3 spells CASSPDSNEQFF. The CDR3 coding sequence is TGTGCCAGCAGCCCTGATAGCAATGAGCAGTTCTTC.

The V gene is TRBV7-3, the J gene TRBJ1-2; the match to TRBD1 covers 7 bases. V shed 4 bases and J 0 bases; nucleotides not matched to a gene: 8. CDR1 is SGHTA, CDR2 FQGTGA, per germline. CDR3 length: 16 residues. The chain's CDR3 is CASSWGQSTANYGYTF. CDR3 bases: TGTGCCAGCAGCTGGGGACAGTCTACAGCTAACTATGGCTACACCTTC.

This clone has only a few counts. The gene calls are TRBV4-3 and TRBJ1-1; D uncertain. This CDR3 contains 14 residues. Trimming removed 0 bases at V and 5 bases at J, with 10 bases between. CDR1 is LGHNA and CDR2 is YSLEER in the germline V gene. The CDR3 protein is CASSQEARWTEAFF. The CDR3 bases are TGCGCCAGCAGCCAAGAAGCACGGTGGACTGAAGCTTTCTTT.

The CDR3 DNA reads TGCAGTGCCTGGACAGACAATGAGCAGTTCTTC. The encoded protein is CSAWTDNEQFF. The V gene is TRBV20-1, the J gene TRBJ2-1, with D tentatively TRBD1 (6 bases). Germline loops: CDR1 DFQATT, CDR2 SNEGSKA (reference sequence). There are 11 residues in the CDR3. V lost 6 bases, J lost 5 bases, and 8 bases lay in between.

The chain employs TRBV3-1 (or the pseudogene TRBV3-2) and TRBJ1-3; the D is unclear. CDR1 LGHDT and CDR2 YNNKEL come from the germline V gene (reference sequence). This CDR3 comprises 15 residues. The V end was cut by 3 bases, the J end by 0 bases, with 9 bases between. The CDR3 DNA reads as TGTGCCAGCAGCCAGGGCCCTGACTCTGGAAACACCATATATTTT. This codes for CASSQGPDSGNTIYF.

The V and J genes are TRBV6-5 and TRBJ1-2; TRBD1 agrees at 8 bases. Germline trimming cut 8 bases from V and 6 bases from J; bases unmatched to any gene: 5. The germline V gene encodes CDR1 MNHEY and CDR2 SVGAGI. This CDR3 contains 12 residues. CDR3 sequence reads: CASLDRGNGYTF. DNA for the CDR3: TGTGCCAGCCTTGACAGGGGAAATGGCTACACCTTC.

The CDR3 reads CAWSTGPLGGNYGYTF. The CDR3 bases are TGTGCCTGGAGTACAGGACCCTTGGGGGGGAACTATGGCTACACCTTC. The gene calls are TRBV30 and TRBJ1-2; a weak D match, TRBD1 (5 bases). Germline CDR1 and CDR2: GTSNPN and SVGIG (reference sequence). The CDR3 runs to 16 residues. Trimming took 2 bases from V and 2 from J, leaving 18 bases between them. Full variable domain (outside the CDR3, taken from reference TRBV30 and TRBJ1-2): SQTIHQWPATLVQPVGSPLSLECTVEGTSNPNLYWYRQAAGRGLQLLFYSVGIGQISSEVPQNLSASRPQDRQFILSSKKLLLSDSGFYLCAWSTGPLGGNYGYTFGSGTRLTVV.

The CDR3: CASSLGYLSGELFF. CDR3 sequence (DNA): TGTGCCAGCAGCTTAGGATATCTTTCCGGGGAGCTGTTTTTT. The rearrangement uses TRBV7-2 and TRBJ2-2; D remains ambiguous. The CDR3 has 14 residues. V gave up 1 base and J gave up 6 bases, with 9 bases separating them. Germline lookup yields CDR1 SGHTA and CDR2 FQGNSA. The whole variable domain, remainder taken from reference TRBV7-2 and TRBJ2-2, is GAGVSQSPSNKVTEKGKDVELRCDPISGHTALYWYRQSLGQGLEFLIYFQGNSAPDKSGLPSDRFSAERTGGSVSTLTIQRTQQEDSAVYLCASSLGYLSGELFFGEGSRLTVL.

CDR3 sequence reads: CASSFGGALNTEAFF. The CDR3 nucleotides are TGTGCCAGCAGCTTCGGAGGAGCTTTGAACACTGAAGCTTTCTTT. The chain employs TRBV7-8 and TRBJ1-1; unclear D gene. CDR1 and CDR2 from the germline V gene are SGHVS and FQNEAQ. V gave up 3 bases and J gave up 0 bases, with 11 bases separating them. The CDR3 contains 15 residues. Using reference TRBV7-8 and TRBJ1-1 for the parts outside the CDR3, the full variable domain is GAGVSQSPRYKVAKRGQDVALRCDPISGHVSLFWYQQALGQGPEFLTYFQNEAQLDKSGLPSDRFFAERPEGSVSTLKIQRTQQEDSAVYLCASSFGGALNTEAFFGQGTRLTVV.

The rearrangement joins TRBV6-5 to TRBJ2-7; 9 bases match TRBD2. In germline, CDR1 is MNHEY, CDR2 SVGAGI. With 0 bases clipped from V and 2 bases from J, the junction kept 5 bases outside the gene matches. This CDR3 region has 16 residues. The CDR3 loop reads CASSYSGLAPAYEQYF. The CDR3, as DNA: TGTGCCAGCAGTTACTCGGGACTAGCTCCCGCCTACGAGCAGTACTTC.

J is TRBJ1-2 and V is TRBV2, with 9 bases lining up with TRBD1. Germline CDR1 and CDR2: SNHLY and FYNNEI. The CDR3 is 14 amino acids. The V and J ends lost 3 bases and 7 bases, in that order; junction bases with no gene match: 6. In nucleotides, the CDR3 is TGTGCCAGCAGTGAGAGGGACAGGGCCCGTGGCTACACCTTC. It codes for CASSERDRARGYTF. The full variable domain, in which reference TRBV2 and TRBJ1-2 provide the parts outside the CDR3, is EPEVTQTPSHQVTQMGQEVILRCVPISNHLYFYWYRQILGQKVEFLVSFYNNEISEKSEIFDDQFSVERPDGSNFTLKIRSTKLEDSAMYFCASSERDRARGYTFGSGTRLTVV.

The rearrangement links TRBV19 to TRBJ2-2; TRBD2 is a possible D gene (5 bases). The CDR3 loop spans 15 amino acids. V gave up 6 bases and J gave up 0 bases, with 11 bases separating them. Germline values: CDR1 LNHDA, CDR2 SQIVND (reference sequence). CDR3 in DNA: TGTGCCAGTAGCACTCCTAGCACGAACACCGGGGAGCTGTTTTTT. It translates to CASSTPSTNTGELFF.

CDR3 nucleotide sequence: TGCGCCAGCAGCTTGGCCCGGGACGCTGGACGGGATACGCAGTATTTT. It specifies CASSLARDAGRDTQYF. V gene TRBV5-1 combines with J gene TRBJ2-3; perhaps D is TRBD1 or TRBD2 (5 bases each). This CDR3 has 16 residues. V was clipped by 0 bases and J by 6 bases, with 17 bases between them. The V gene's germline CDR1 is SGHRS and CDR2 YFSETQ.